The T cell receptor beta chain described here comes from a study of cytomegalovirus exposure and HLA in healthy donors. Per germline, CDR1 KGHSH and CDR2 LQKENI. With 6 bases clipped from V and 6 bases from J, the junction kept 16 bases outside the gene matches. This CDR3 comprises 16 residues. PCR was performed using 60 Vbeta and 13 Jbeta primers. The table came from immunoSEQ multiplex PCR; TCRdb's copy has only in-frame clones and leaves some out. This sample has 150,000 to 200,000 clones, with roughly 73% found just once. This clone was seen a handful of times. Antigen: not known. Regarding the study as a whole: A previous analysis found most TCR beta V segments productive roughly 90% or roughly 30% of the time. What TCR beta sequences reportedly achieved was accurate prediction of HLA-A and HLA-B alleles in most subjects.

The chain uses TRBV18 and TRBJ2-7, with 8 bases matching TRBD2. This sequence originates from a man aged 18 to 29 in good health and CMV-seropositive. The sequencing input was PBMCs. CDR3 in DNA: TGTGCCAGCTCCCAGAACCCTCGAGCGGGAGAGGGCGAGCAGTACTTC. Its translation: CASSQNPRAGEGEQYF.